This is a list of T cell receptor beta chains from one sample in a study of blood T cell repertoires in COVID-19. Here immunoSEQ multiplex PCR was the method, and the copy in TCRdb shows in-frame clones only, minus some. The table lists nearly 60,000 clones, more than 75% of them singletons. Sequenced material: peripheral blood. These receptors came from a man aged 35-49 years with active COVID-19. Each CDR3 is given with its conserved first and last residue. Each record gives: D gene, V gene, J gene, clone size, CDR3 protein, CDR3 DNA. The D gene is left open where the match is weak. Size tells how often a clone was seen (once, few, many) or the class of an expanded clone, and some rows leave it out.

d_gene: TRBD1; v_gene: TRBV6-6; j_gene: TRBJ2-6; abundance: -; CDR3aa: CASSQGNPGQVPGANVLTF; CDR3nt: TGTGCCAGCAGTCAGGGGAACCCGGGACAGGTGCCTGGGGCCAACGTCCTGACTTTC
d_gene: TRBD2; v_gene: TRBV24-1; j_gene: TRBJ2-3; abundance: once; CDR3aa: CAARGGTNTDTQYF; CDR3nt: TGTGCCGCCCGCGGGGGGACCAACACAGATACGCAGTATTTT
d_gene: -; v_gene: TRBV4-1; j_gene: TRBJ2-3; abundance: -; CDR3aa: CASSQVVGRGADTQYF; CDR3nt: TGCGCCAGCAGCCAAGTGGTCGGGAGAGGGGCAGATACGCAGTATTTT
d_gene: TRBD1; v_gene: TRBV27; j_gene: TRBJ1-2; abundance: few; CDR3aa: CASSLSGQAPNYGYTF; CDR3nt: TGTGCCAGCAGTTTATCCGGACAGGCACCTAACTATGGCTACACCTTC
d_gene: TRBD2; v_gene: TRBV30; j_gene: TRBJ2-3; abundance: -; CDR3aa: CAWSVTRLAADTQYF; CDR3nt: TGTGCCTGGAGTGTTACTCGACTAGCGGCAGATACGCAGTATTTT
d_gene: -; v_gene: TRBV7-6; j_gene: TRBJ2-7; abundance: -; CDR3aa: CASSDVGTGYEQYF; CDR3nt: TGTGCCAGCAGCGACGTGGGAACGGGGTACGAGCAGTACTTC
d_gene: TRBD1; v_gene: TRBV29-1; j_gene: TRBJ2-7; abundance: -; CDR3aa: CSVAGQGSGYEQYF; CDR3nt: TGCAGCGTTGCGGGACAGGGATCGGGTTACGAGCAGTACTTC
d_gene: -; v_gene: TRBV24-1; j_gene: TRBJ2-2; abundance: -; CDR3aa: CATSAYGVTGELFF; CDR3nt: TGTGCCACCAGTGCGTACGGGGTCACCGGGGAGCTGTTTTTT
d_gene: -; v_gene: TRBV28; j_gene: TRBJ1-6; abundance: -; CDR3aa: CASSLLGGRGSNSPLHF; CDR3nt: TGTGCCAGCAGTTTGCTGGGGGGGCGGGGATCTAATTCACCCCTCCACTTT
d_gene: TRBD1; v_gene: TRBV5-5; j_gene: TRBJ2-3; abundance: -; CDR3aa: CASSLINRGADTQYF; CDR3nt: TGTGCCAGCAGCTTGATAAACAGGGGGGCAGATACGCAGTATTTT
d_gene: TRBD2; v_gene: TRBV6-4; j_gene: TRBJ2-1; abundance: -; CDR3aa: CASSETSGGGEQFF; CDR3nt: TGTGCCAGCAGTGAGACTAGCGGGGGGGGTGAGCAGTTCTTC
d_gene: -; v_gene: TRBV5-6; j_gene: TRBJ2-7; abundance: few; CDR3aa: CASSLYAYEQYF; CDR3nt: TGTGCCAGCAGCTTATACGCGTACGAGCAGTACTTC
d_gene: TRBD1; v_gene: TRBV4-1; j_gene: TRBJ2-3; abundance: -; CDR3aa: CASSQEARGQTDTQYF; CDR3nt: TGCGCCAGCAGCCAAGAGGCCAGGGGGCAGACAGATACGCAGTATTTT
d_gene: TRBD1; v_gene: TRBV24-1; j_gene: TRBJ1-1; abundance: -; CDR3aa: CATSDPGTGNTEAFF; CDR3nt: TGTGCCACCAGTGACCCTGGGACAGGGAACACTGAAGCTTTCTTT
d_gene: -; v_gene: TRBV7-2; j_gene: TRBJ1-1; abundance: -; CDR3aa: CASSPGDAMNTEAFF; CDR3nt: TGTGCCAGCAGCCCAGGTGACGCTATGAACACTGAAGCTTTCTTT
d_gene: TRBD2; v_gene: TRBV28; j_gene: TRBJ2-1; abundance: -; CDR3aa: CASSGTSGRARYNEQFF; CDR3nt: TGTGCCAGCAGTGGGACTAGCGGGAGGGCCAGATACAATGAGCAGTTCTTC
d_gene: TRBD2; v_gene: TRBV7-8; j_gene: TRBJ2-1; abundance: -; CDR3aa: CASSLDGLAGATGTDNEQFF; CDR3nt: TGTGCCAGCAGCTTGGACGGACTAGCGGGAGCTACCGGGACTGACAATGAGCAGTTCTTC
d_gene: TRBD2; v_gene: TRBV5-4; j_gene: TRBJ2-7; abundance: -; CDR3aa: CASSLRTSGSYEQYF; CDR3nt: TGTGCCAGCAGCTTGAGGACTAGCGGGAGCTACGAGCAGTACTTC
d_gene: TRBD1; v_gene: TRBV27; j_gene: TRBJ1-2; abundance: -; CDR3aa: CASRPGQGAGYTF; CDR3nt: TGTGCCAGCAGACCCGGACAGGGAGCCGGCTACACCTTC
d_gene: -; v_gene: TRBV3-1/TRBV3-2; j_gene: TRBJ2-1; abundance: once; CDR3aa: CASSQDWSPQGNEQFF; CDR3nt: TGTGCCAGCAGCCAAGATTGGAGCCCTCAGGGAAATGAGCAGTTCTTC
d_gene: -; v_gene: TRBV4-1; j_gene: TRBJ2-1; abundance: -; CDR3aa: CASSPQGSLQEQFF; CDR3nt: TGCGCCAGCAGCCCGCAGGGTTCCTTGCAGGAGCAGTTCTTC
d_gene: -; v_gene: TRBV5-1; j_gene: TRBJ1-2; abundance: -; CDR3aa: CASRPWPGDYGYTF; CDR3nt: TGCGCCAGCAGGCCCTGGCCAGGGGACTATGGCTACACCTTC
d_gene: -; v_gene: TRBV5-5; j_gene: TRBJ2-1; abundance: -; CDR3aa: CASSLDARLFF; CDR3nt: TGTGCCAGCAGCTTGGACGCTAGATTATTCTTC
d_gene: -; v_gene: TRBV15; j_gene: TRBJ2-4; abundance: -; CDR3aa: CATSRDRTLWDF; CDR3nt: TGTGCCACCAGCAGAGATCGGACATTATGGGACTTC
d_gene: TRBD1; v_gene: TRBV7-2; j_gene: TRBJ1-2; abundance: -; CDR3aa: CASSLIPQGAVQGYTF; CDR3nt: TGTGCCAGCAGCTTAATCCCGCAGGGGGCAGTGCAAGGCTACACCTTC
d_gene: -; v_gene: TRBV27; j_gene: TRBJ2-5; abundance: -; CDR3aa: CASSSIPTRPEYF; CDR3nt: TGTGCCAGCAGTTCTATCCCGACAAGGCCCGAGTACTTC
d_gene: -; v_gene: TRBV7-3; j_gene: TRBJ2-3; abundance: -; CDR3aa: CASSPGLLSTDTQYF; CDR3nt: TGTGCCAGCAGCCCGGGACTGCTAAGCACAGATACGCAGTATTTT
d_gene: TRBD2; v_gene: TRBV11-2; j_gene: TRBJ2-1; abundance: -; CDR3aa: CASRLGLGSYNEQFF; CDR3nt: TGTGCCAGCAGATTAGGACTAGGCTCCTACAATGAGCAGTTCTTC
d_gene: TRBD1; v_gene: TRBV2; j_gene: TRBJ2-7; abundance: many; CDR3aa: CASSERDRHYEQYF; CDR3nt: TGTGCCAGCAGTGAAAGGGACAGGCACTACGAGCAGTACTTC
d_gene: -; v_gene: TRBV20-1; j_gene: TRBJ1-2; abundance: -; CDR3aa: CSSDSNYGYTF; CDR3nt: TGCAGTTCGGACAGCAACTATGGCTACACCTTC
d_gene: -; v_gene: TRBV5-4; j_gene: TRBJ2-7; abundance: -; CDR3aa: CASGAAEQYF; CDR3nt: TGTGCCAGTGGGGCAGCCGAGCAGTACTTC
d_gene: -; v_gene: TRBV27; j_gene: TRBJ2-1; abundance: -; CDR3aa: CASTSTSSYNEQFF; CDR3nt: TGTGCCAGCACCTCGACTAGCTCCTACAATGAGCAGTTCTTC
d_gene: TRBD2; v_gene: TRBV28; j_gene: TRBJ2-1; abundance: -; CDR3aa: CASSYSSGRAYNEQFF; CDR3nt: TGTGCCAGCAGTTATTCTAGCGGGAGGGCCTACAATGAGCAGTTCTTC
d_gene: -; v_gene: TRBV24-1; j_gene: TRBJ1-1; abundance: few; CDR3aa: CATCTSSCTEAFF; CDR3nt: TGTGCCACCTGTACGTCCAGTTGCACTGAAGCTTTCTTT
d_gene: -; v_gene: TRBV5-4; j_gene: TRBJ1-1; abundance: -; CDR3aa: CASSYQGTMNTEAFF; CDR3nt: TGTGCCAGCAGCTATCAGGGAACAATGAACACTGAAGCTTTCTTT
d_gene: -; v_gene: TRBV7-9; j_gene: TRBJ2-7; abundance: -; CDR3aa: CASSLGGSAYEQYF; CDR3nt: TGTGCCAGCAGCTTAGGGGGCAGCGCGTACGAGCAGTACTTC
d_gene: TRBD1; v_gene: TRBV6-1; j_gene: TRBJ1-5; abundance: -; CDR3aa: CASSGDRGPENQPQHF; CDR3nt: TGTGCCAGCAGTGGAGACAGGGGGCCAGAGAATCAGCCCCAGCATTTT
d_gene: TRBD2; v_gene: TRBV5-1; j_gene: TRBJ2-1; abundance: -; CDR3aa: CASSPGLDQYYNEQFF; CDR3nt: TGCGCCAGCAGCCCAGGACTAGACCAATATTACAATGAGCAGTTCTTC
d_gene: -; v_gene: TRBV19; j_gene: TRBJ1-1; abundance: -; CDR3aa: CASKFEGVEAFF; CDR3nt: TGTGCCAGTAAATTCGAGGGCGTTGAAGCTTTCTTT
d_gene: TRBD1; v_gene: TRBV11-2; j_gene: TRBJ2-7; abundance: -; CDR3aa: CASTGTGGSYEQYF; CDR3nt: TGTGCCAGCACCGGGACAGGGGGCTCCTACGAGCAGTACTTC
d_gene: -; v_gene: TRBV19; j_gene: TRBJ1-1; abundance: -; CDR3aa: CASSRGGGPTEAFF; CDR3nt: TGTGCCAGTAGTAGGGGAGGAGGCCCCACTGAAGCTTTCTTT
d_gene: TRBD2; v_gene: TRBV9; j_gene: TRBJ2-1; abundance: -; CDR3aa: CASSSIGGPGLAGGGPYNEQFF; CDR3nt: TGTGCCAGCAGCTCCATAGGGGGTCCGGGACTAGCGGGAGGCGGACCCTACAATGAGCAGTTCTTC
d_gene: -; v_gene: TRBV27; j_gene: TRBJ1-1; abundance: once; CDR3aa: CVSRPRVNTAFF; CDR3nt: TGTGTTTCCCGGCCCAGGGTAAATACAGCTTTCTTT
d_gene: -; v_gene: TRBV12-1; j_gene: TRBJ2-5; abundance: -; CDR3aa: CASSFAARGVIEETQYF; CDR3nt: TGTGCCAGCAGCTTTGCGGCTAGAGGCGTCATTGAAGAGACCCAGTACTTC
d_gene: -; v_gene: TRBV28; j_gene: TRBJ2-3; abundance: -; CDR3aa: CASRTGTPPPDTQYF; CDR3nt: TGTGCCAGCAGAACGGGTACGCCACCCCCAGATACGCAGTATTTT
d_gene: TRBD2; v_gene: TRBV28; j_gene: TRBJ2-3; abundance: -; CDR3aa: CASSTLAGGFTDTQYF; CDR3nt: TGTGCCAGCAGCACTTTAGCGGGAGGTTTTACAGATACGCAGTATTTT
d_gene: TRBD2; v_gene: TRBV10-3; j_gene: TRBJ2-1; abundance: -; CDR3aa: CAISESGGRRENEQFF; CDR3nt: TGTGCCATCAGTGAGTCTGGCGGGAGGAGGGAAAATGAGCAGTTCTTC
d_gene: TRBD1; v_gene: TRBV7-3; j_gene: TRBJ1-2; abundance: -; CDR3aa: CASSQTGNYGYTF; CDR3nt: TGTGCCAGCAGCCAGACAGGGAACTATGGCTACACCTTC
d_gene: -; v_gene: TRBV19; j_gene: TRBJ2-2; abundance: -; CDR3aa: CASSISGREGTGELFF; CDR3nt: TGTGCCAGTAGTATAAGTGGCAGGGAAGGTACCGGGGAGCTGTTTTTT
d_gene: -; v_gene: TRBV19; j_gene: TRBJ1-2; abundance: -; CDR3aa: CASSGDNYGYTF; CDR3nt: TGTGCCAGTAGCGGGGATAACTATGGCTACACCTTC
d_gene: -; v_gene: TRBV27; j_gene: TRBJ1-1; abundance: -; CDR3aa: CASSFPGAKNTEAFF; CDR3nt: TGTGCCAGCAGTTTTCCAGGCGCCAAAAACACTGAAGCTTTCTTT